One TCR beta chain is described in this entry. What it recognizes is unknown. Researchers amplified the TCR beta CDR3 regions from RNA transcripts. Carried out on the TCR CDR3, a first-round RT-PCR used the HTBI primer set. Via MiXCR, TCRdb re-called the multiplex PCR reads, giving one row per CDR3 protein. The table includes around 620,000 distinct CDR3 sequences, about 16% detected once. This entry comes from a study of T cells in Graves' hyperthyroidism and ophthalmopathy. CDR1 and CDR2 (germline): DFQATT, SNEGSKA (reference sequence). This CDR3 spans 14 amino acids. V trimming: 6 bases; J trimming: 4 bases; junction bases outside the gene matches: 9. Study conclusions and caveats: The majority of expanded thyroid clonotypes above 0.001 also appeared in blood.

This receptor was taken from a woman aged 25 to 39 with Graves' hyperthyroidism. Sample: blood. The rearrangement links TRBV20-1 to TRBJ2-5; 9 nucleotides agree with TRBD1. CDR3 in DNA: TGCAGTGCCACTCCGGGACAGGGTTCAGAGACCCAGTACTTC. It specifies CSATPGQGSETQYF.